One and the same sample provided the 23 T cell receptor beta chains below, sequenced in a study of beta chain features in type 1 diabetes. Overall study results and limits: There was a moderate but significant shortening of TCRB CDR3s in all four CD4+ subsets of Type 1 diabetes patients.

What was sequenced were expressed TCRB transcripts, since all of the isolated RNA had been reverse transcribed. The protocol was immunoSEQ multiplex PCR, while the TCRdb copy is restricted to in-frame clones and leaves out a portion. The repertoire holds about 700,000 clones, with roughly 13% as singletons. Which antigens these TCRs recognize remains unknown. The source material was naive CD4+ T cells from blood. Receptor source: a man in his late teens or twenties with type 1 diabetes.

This clone was seen more than once but under ten times. The chain recombines TRBV29-1 with TRBJ1-1, with TRBD1 matching over 7 bases. The germline CDR1 and CDR2 sequences are SQVTM and ANQGSEA. V lost 7 bases, J lost 7 bases, and 3 bases stayed unmatched. The CDR3 totals 10 residues. For the CDR3, the DNA is TGCAGCGCCGGGGACAGTGAAGCTTTCTTT. Its translation is CSAGDSEAFF.

This clone was found a few times. This chain joins TRBV5-6 and TRBJ1-2, with TRBD1 identical over 9 bases. With 3 bases clipped from V and 5 bases from J, the junction kept 8 bases outside the gene matches. CDR1 is SGHDT and CDR2 is YYEEEE in the germline V gene. CDR3 size: 15 residues. The CDR3 reads CASSCWDREIYGYTF. The DNA of the CDR3 is TGTGCCAGCAGCTGCTGGGACAGGGAGATTTATGGCTACACCTTC.

This clone was picked up a small number of times. The rearrangement uses TRBV13 and TRBJ1-5, with TRBD1 identical over 7 bases. This CDR3 is built from 17 residues. The J segment lost 2 bases and the V segment lost 2 bases, leaving 9 bases of the junction unmatched. In germline, CDR1 is PRHDT, CDR2 FYEKMQ (reference sequence). CDR3 coding DNA: TGTGCCAGCAGCTTAAGAACCCAGGGGGGTGGCAATCAGCCCCAGCATTTT. Translating gives CASSLRTQGGGNQPQHF. Variable domain in full (rest from reference TRBV13 and TRBJ1-5): AAGVIQSPRHLIKEKRETATLKCYPIPRHDTVYWYQQGPGQDPQFLISFYEKMQSDKGSIPDRFSAQQFSDYHSELNMSSLELGDSALYFCASSLRTQGGGNQPQHFGDGTRLSIL.

The sample holds a few counts of this clone. CDR3 region: CASSLSTGAYEQYF. The CDR3, as DNA: TGTGCCAGCTCACTTTCCACAGGGGCCTACGAGCAGTACTTC. This chain uses TRBV18 with TRBJ2-7; the match to TRBD1 covers 7 bases. In germline, CDR1 is KGHSH, CDR2 LQKENI. V gave up 4 bases and J gave up 2 bases; unmatched junction bases: 5. The CDR3 extends over 14 amino acids.

Points on this clone: Other DNA sequences in this specimen translate into the identical CDR3. J is TRBJ2-7 and V is TRBV30; a possible D gene is TRBD2 (6 bases). The CDR3 consists of 15 residues. The germline V and J ends were trimmed by 3 bases and 0 bases, with 15 bases remaining between them. Germline lookup yields CDR1 GTSNPN and CDR2 SVGIG (reference sequence). The CDR3 region has the DNA TGTGCCTGGAGAGGGCTGGGCGGGAACTCCTACGAGCAGTACTTC. Translating gives CAWRGLGGNSYEQYF.

The table lists this clone with a few counts. The chain recombines TRBV14 with TRBJ2-7; D might be TRBD2 (6 bases). The CDR3 extends over 16 amino acids. The germline V gene has CDR1 SGHDN and CDR2 FVKESK. With 0 bases removed from V and 7 bases from J, the gap between germline ends came to 19 bases. The CDR3 spells CASSQDPTRRSGEQYF. The CDR3 DNA is TGTGCCAGCAGCCAAGATCCGACTAGGAGGTCGGGTGAGCAGTACTTC.

This chain uses TRBV29-1 with TRBJ1-1, with 10 bases that match TRBD1. Trimming took 7 bases from V and 1 from J; bases not matched to a gene: 6. The CDR3 loop spans 14 amino acids. Germline CDR1 SQVTM, CDR2 ANQGSEA. CDR3 in DNA: TGCAGCGCCGTCGGACAGGGGGGGAACACTGAAGCTTTCTTT. It translates to CSAVGQGGNTEAFF.

The J gene is TRBJ1-5, the V gene TRBV29-1; D is uncertain. CDR3 size: 13 residues. Germline V gene data show CDR1 as SQVTM and CDR2 as ANQGSEA. Deletions cut 4 bases from V and 0 bases from J, with 7 bases between. The CDR3 region has the DNA TGCAGCGTTGGGTCGGGTAGCAATCAGCCCCAGCATTTT. The encoded protein is CSVGSGSNQPQHF.

V gene TRBV30 combines with J gene TRBJ2-7; either TRBD1 or TRBD2 may supply D (6 bases each). Germline loops: CDR1 GTSNPN, CDR2 SVGIG (reference sequence). The CDR3 contains 15 residues. V lost 1 base and J lost 3, with 16 bases in between. In nucleotides, the CDR3 is TGTGCCTGGAGTGCTCCGGGGGCGTCGGGCTACGAGCAGTACTTC. This translates into CAWSAPGASGYEQYF.

On this clone: Relative to the germline gene, one junction end is altered; a read error may explain this. This chain joins TRBV7-7 and TRBJ2-1; D may correspond to TRBD1 or TRBD2 (5 bases each). This CDR3 has 16 amino acids. Germline V lookup: CDR1 SSHAT, CDR2 FNYEAQ (reference sequence). CDR3 residues: CASSLVGDPPYNEQFF. The CDR3 region has the DNA TGTGCTAGCAGCTTAGTGGGGGACCCCCCTTATAATGAGCAGTTCTTC.

V and J are TRBV30 and TRBJ1-2; D gene ambiguous. With 6 bases removed from V and 6 bases from J, the gap between germline ends came to 11 bases. Germline CDR1 and CDR2: GTSNPN and SVGIG (reference sequence). The CDR3 consists of 11 residues. This CDR3 reads CACKLGDGYTF. CDR3 sequence (DNA): TGTGCCTGCAAGCTCGGTGATGGCTACACCTTC. Filled out from reference TRBV30 and TRBJ1-2, the complete variable domain reads SQTIHQWPATLVQPVGSPLSLECTVEGTSNPNLYWYRQAAGRGLQLLFYSVGIGQISSEVPQNLSASRPQDRQFILSSKKLLLSDSGFYLCACKLGDGYTFGSGTRLTVV.

This clone was observed a handful of times. The chain has TRBV5-1 and TRBJ2-1; 8 nucleotides align to TRBD1. Germline V gene sequence: CDR1 SGHRS, CDR2 YFSETQ. Trimming took 0 bases from V and 10 from J; bases not matched to a gene: 12. The CDR3 sequence is 16 residues long. The CDR3 DNA sequence: TGCGCCAGCAGCTTGGCCCACGGACAGGGCCCCATGGAGCAGTTCTTC. This codes for CASSLAHGQGPMEQFF.

This clone was detected a few times. Additional DNA sequences in this sample encode the identical CDR3. The chain links TRBV20-1 to TRBJ1-1; D not resolved. This CDR3 spans 11 amino acids. V dropped 5 bases and J dropped 0 bases, with 4 bases sitting between them. From germline, CDR1 is DFQATT and CDR2 SNEGSKA (reference sequence). CDR3 amino acids: CSAPVNTEAFF. CDR3 nucleotides: TGCAGTGCTCCCGTGAACACTGAAGCTTTCTTT.

V usage is TRBV7-9 and J usage is TRBJ1-2; D unclear. The germline V gene has CDR1 SEHNR and CDR2 FQNEAQ (reference sequence). CDR3 length: 12 residues. The ends were cut back, 5 bases at V and 4 bases at J, with 8 bases in the middle. CDR3 nucleotide sequence: TGTGCCAGCAGCCCATCAGCCTATGGCTACACCTTC. Translation: CASSPSAYGYTF.

V and J are TRBV7-6 and TRBJ2-1; D gene ambiguous. This CDR3 spans 15 amino acids. Germline V CDR1 and CDR2: SGHVS, FNYEAQ. Trimming removed 3 bases from V and 0 bases from J, with 9 bases in between. The CDR3 nucleotides read TGTGCCAGCAGCTTCATGGCGCACTCCTACAATGAGCAGTTCTTC. Protein: CASSFMAHSYNEQFF.

The chain joins TRBV21-1 to TRBJ1-1. TRBV21-1 is labeled a pseudogene. There are 14 residues in the CDR3. The CDR3 sequence is CASSNVRGNTEAFF. As DNA, the CDR3 is TGTGCCAGCAGCAACGTGCGGGGGAACACTGAAGCTTTCTTT.

The gene calls are TRBV19 and TRBJ1-5; D not resolved. This CDR3 is built from 13 residues. In germline, CDR1 is LNHDA, CDR2 SQIVND (reference sequence). Trimming took off 5 bases at V and 3 bases at J, with 8 bases between the two ends. As DNA, the CDR3 is TGTGCCAGTAGTCGCCTCCCCAATCAGCCCCAGCATTTT. This sequence encodes CASSRLPNQPQHF.

This clone has just a few counts. The J gene is TRBJ1-3, the V gene TRBV7-9; maybe TRBD1 (5 bases). The CDR3 length is 15 residues. V was trimmed by 1 base and J by 5 bases, leaving 12 bases between them. Per germline, CDR1 SEHNR and CDR2 FQNEAQ (reference sequence). CDR3 residues: CASSLEARVRNTIYF. CDR3 coding DNA: TGTGCCAGCAGCTTAGAAGCCAGGGTGCGAAACACCATATATTTT.

The J gene is TRBJ2-2, the V gene TRBV27; D call uncertain. Between the trimmed V and J ends, which lost 8 bases and 0 bases, there was a span of 7 bases. From germline, CDR1 is MNHEY and CDR2 SMNVEV (reference sequence). The CDR3 covers 13 residues. CDR3 in DNA: TGTGCCAGCGGGCAGACGAACACCGGGGAGCTGTTTTTT. It translates to CASGQTNTGELFF.

This chain uses TRBV19 with TRBJ1-1, with D tentatively TRBD1 (5 bases). The CDR3 length is 12 residues. Germline lookup yields CDR1 LNHDA and CDR2 SQIVND (reference sequence). V gave up 8 bases and J gave up 2 bases, with 9 bases separating them. The CDR3 sequence: CASGGVNTEAFF. DNA for the CDR3: TGTGCCAGTGGAGGGGTAAACACTGAAGCTTTCTTT.

The rearrangement links TRBV29-1 to TRBJ1-1, with TRBD1 matching 8 bases. This CDR3 has 12 residues. Germline V gives CDR1 SQVTM, CDR2 ANQGSEA. With 8 bases clipped from V and 2 bases from J, the junction kept 4 bases outside the gene matches. The CDR3 region is CSLGTGNTEAFF. The CDR3 coding sequence is TGCAGCCTCGGGACAGGTAACACTGAAGCTTTCTTT.

The chain recombines TRBV28 with TRBJ2-1, with D uncertain. Trimming left V 3 bases short and J 5 bases short, with 8 bases between. Germline CDR1 is MDHEN and CDR2 is SYDVKM. The CDR3 has 13 residues. The CDR3 protein is CASSLYKNNEQFF. CDR3 nucleotide sequence: TGTGCCAGCAGTTTGTACAAGAACAATGAGCAGTTCTTC.

This clone was counted between two and nine times. The chain employs TRBV2 and TRBJ1-5; 7 bases agree with TRBD1. Germline CDR1 reads SNHLY; CDR2 reads FYNNEI. The CDR3 loop spans 16 amino acids. The J segment lost 5 bases and the V segment lost 3 bases, leaving 10 bases of the junction unmatched. The CDR3 nucleotides are TGTGCCAGCAGTGATGGTATGACAGGGACTTATCAGCCCCAGCATTTT. Protein sequence: CASSDGMTGTYQPQHF.